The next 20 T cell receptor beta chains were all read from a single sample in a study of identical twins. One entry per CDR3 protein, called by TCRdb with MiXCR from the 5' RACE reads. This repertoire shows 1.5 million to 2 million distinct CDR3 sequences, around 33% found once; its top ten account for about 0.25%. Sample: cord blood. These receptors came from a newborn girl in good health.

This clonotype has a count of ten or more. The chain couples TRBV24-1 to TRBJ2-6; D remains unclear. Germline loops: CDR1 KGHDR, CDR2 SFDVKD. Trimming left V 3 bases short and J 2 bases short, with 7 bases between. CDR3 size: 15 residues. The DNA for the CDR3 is TGTGCCACCAGTGATCCAAGGGCTGGGGCCAACGTCCTGACTTTC. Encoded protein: CATSDPRAGANVLTF.

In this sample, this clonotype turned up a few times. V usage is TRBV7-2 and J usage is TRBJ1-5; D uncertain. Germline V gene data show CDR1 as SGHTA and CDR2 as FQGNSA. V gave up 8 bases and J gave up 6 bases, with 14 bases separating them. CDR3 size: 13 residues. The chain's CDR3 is CASSRLAGQPQHF. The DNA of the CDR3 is TGTGCCAGCTCCCGCTTGGCGGGTCAGCCCCAGCATTTT.

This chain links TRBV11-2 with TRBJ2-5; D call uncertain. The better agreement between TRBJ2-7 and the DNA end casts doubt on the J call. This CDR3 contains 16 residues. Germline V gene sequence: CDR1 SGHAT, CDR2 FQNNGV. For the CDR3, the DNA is TGTGCCAGCAGCCGAGATCCGCAGAGATCGGACTACGAGCAGTACTTC. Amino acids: CASSRDPQRSDYEQYF.

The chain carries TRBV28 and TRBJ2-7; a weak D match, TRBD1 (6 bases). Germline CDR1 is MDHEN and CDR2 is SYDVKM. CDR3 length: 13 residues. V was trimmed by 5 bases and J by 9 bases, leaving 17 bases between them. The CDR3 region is CASSAPPGHSQYF. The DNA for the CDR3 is TGTGCCAGCAGTGCCCCCCCGGGACACTCGCAGTACTTC.

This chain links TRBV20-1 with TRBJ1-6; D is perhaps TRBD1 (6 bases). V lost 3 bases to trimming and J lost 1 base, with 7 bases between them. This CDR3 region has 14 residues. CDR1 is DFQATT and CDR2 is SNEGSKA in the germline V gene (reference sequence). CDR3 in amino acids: CSASGQSYNSPLHF. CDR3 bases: TGCAGTGCTAGTGGACAGTCCTATAATTCACCCCTCCACTTT.

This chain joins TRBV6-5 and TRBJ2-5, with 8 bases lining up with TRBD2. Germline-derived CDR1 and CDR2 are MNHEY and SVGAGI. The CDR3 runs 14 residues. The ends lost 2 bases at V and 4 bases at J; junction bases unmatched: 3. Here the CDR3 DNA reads TGTGCCAGCAGTTACGGGACTAGAGGAGAGACCCAGTACTTC. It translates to CASSYGTRGETQYF.

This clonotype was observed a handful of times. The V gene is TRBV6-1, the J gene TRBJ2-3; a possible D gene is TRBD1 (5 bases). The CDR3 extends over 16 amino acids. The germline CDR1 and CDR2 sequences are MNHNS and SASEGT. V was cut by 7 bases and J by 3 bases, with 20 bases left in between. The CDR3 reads CASTQRGASLTDTQYF. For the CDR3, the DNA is TGTGCCAGCACCCAAAGGGGCGCCTCCCTGACAGATACGCAGTATTTT.

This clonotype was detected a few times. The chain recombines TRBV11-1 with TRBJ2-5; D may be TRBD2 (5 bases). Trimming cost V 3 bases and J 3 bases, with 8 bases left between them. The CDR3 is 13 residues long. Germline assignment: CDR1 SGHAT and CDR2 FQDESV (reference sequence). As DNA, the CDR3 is TGTGCCAGCAGCTTTGGGAGTAAAGAGACCCAGTACTTC. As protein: CASSFGSKETQYF.

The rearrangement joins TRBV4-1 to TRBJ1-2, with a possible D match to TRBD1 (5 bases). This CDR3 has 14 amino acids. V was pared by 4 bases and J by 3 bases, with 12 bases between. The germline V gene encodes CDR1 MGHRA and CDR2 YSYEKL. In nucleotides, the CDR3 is TGCGCCAGCAGCCCGCAGGGTTTCCACTATGGCTACACCTTC. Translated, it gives CASSPQGFHYGYTF.

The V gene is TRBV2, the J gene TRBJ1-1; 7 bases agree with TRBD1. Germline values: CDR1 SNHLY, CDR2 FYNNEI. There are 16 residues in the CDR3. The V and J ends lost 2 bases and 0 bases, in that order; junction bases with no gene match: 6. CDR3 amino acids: CASSENRGLVNTEAFF. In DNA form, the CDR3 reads TGTGCCAGCAGTGAAAACAGGGGCCTCGTGAACACTGAAGCTTTCTTT.

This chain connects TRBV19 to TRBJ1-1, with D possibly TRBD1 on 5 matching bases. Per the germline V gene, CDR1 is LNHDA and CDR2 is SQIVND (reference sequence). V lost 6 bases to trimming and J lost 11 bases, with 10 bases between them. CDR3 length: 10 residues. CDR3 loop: CASSAGAAFF. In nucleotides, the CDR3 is TGTGCCAGTAGCGCCGGGGCGGCTTTCTTT.

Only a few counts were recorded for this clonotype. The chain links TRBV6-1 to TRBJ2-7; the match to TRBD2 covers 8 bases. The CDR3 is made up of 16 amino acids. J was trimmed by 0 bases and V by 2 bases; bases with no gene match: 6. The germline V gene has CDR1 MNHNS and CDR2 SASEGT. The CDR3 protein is CASSERGSGDSYEQYF. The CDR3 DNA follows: TGTGCCAGCAGTGAACGAGGTAGCGGGGACTCCTACGAGCAGTACTTC.

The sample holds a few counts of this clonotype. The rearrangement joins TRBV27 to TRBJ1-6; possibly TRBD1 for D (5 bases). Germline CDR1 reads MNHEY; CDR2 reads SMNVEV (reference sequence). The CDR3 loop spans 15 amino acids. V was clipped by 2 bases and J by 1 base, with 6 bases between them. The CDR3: CASSLRTSYNSPLHF. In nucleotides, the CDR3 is TGTGCCAGCAGTTTAAGGACATCCTATAATTCACCCCTCCACTTT.

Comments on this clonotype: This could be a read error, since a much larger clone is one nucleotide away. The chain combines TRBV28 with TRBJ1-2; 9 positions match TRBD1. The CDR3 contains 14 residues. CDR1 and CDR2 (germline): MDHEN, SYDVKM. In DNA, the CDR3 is TGTGCCGGCAGTCGACAGGGGGTGGGCTATGGCTACACCTTC. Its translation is CAGSRQGVGYGYTF.

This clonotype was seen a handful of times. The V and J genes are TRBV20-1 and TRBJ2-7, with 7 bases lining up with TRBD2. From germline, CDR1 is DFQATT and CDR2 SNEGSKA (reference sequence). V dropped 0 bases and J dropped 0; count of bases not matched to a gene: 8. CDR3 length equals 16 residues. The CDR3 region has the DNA TGCAGTGCTAGAGATTGGGGGAGGGGAAGCTCCTACGAGCAGTACTTC. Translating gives CSARDWGRGSSYEQYF.

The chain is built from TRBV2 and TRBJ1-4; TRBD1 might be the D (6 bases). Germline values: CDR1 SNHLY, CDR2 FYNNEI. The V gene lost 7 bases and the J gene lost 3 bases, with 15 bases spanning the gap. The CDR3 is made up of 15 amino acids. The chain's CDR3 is CASKPQGIPNEKLFF. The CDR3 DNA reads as TGTGCCAGCAAACCACAGGGCATACCTAATGAAAAACTGTTTTTT.

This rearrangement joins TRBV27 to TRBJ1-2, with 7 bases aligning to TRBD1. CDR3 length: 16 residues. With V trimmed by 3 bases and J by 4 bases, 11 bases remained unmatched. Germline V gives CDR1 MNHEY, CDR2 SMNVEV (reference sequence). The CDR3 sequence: CASSFQPRGALYGYTF. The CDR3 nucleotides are TGTGCCAGCAGTTTCCAACCCAGGGGGGCCCTCTATGGCTACACCTTC.

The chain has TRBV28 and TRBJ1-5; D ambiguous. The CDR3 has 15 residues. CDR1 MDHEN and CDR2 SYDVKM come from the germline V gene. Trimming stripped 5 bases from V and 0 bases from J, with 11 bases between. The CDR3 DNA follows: TGTGCCAGCAGTGTACCCGACGGTAGCAATCAGCCCCAGCATTTT. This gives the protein CASSVPDGSNQPQHF.

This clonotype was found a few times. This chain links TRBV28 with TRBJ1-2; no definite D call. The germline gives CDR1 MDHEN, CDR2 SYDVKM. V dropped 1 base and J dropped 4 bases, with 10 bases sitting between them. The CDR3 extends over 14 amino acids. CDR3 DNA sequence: TGTGCCAGCAGTTTATTAGAATTTCGCTATGGCTACACCTTC. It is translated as CASSLLEFRYGYTF.

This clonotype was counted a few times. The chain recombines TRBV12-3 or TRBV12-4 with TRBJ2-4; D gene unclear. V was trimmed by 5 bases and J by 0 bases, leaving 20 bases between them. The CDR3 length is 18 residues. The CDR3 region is CASSPDGPSLQAKNIQYF. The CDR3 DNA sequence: TGTGCCAGCAGTCCCGACGGACCTTCACTCCAAGCCAAAAACATTCAGTACTTC.